In its sample, the clone carrying this T cell receptor (beta chain) was seen many times. Its antigen is not identified. V lost 1 base, J lost 9 bases, and 13 bases lay in between. The V gene's germline CDR1 is MNHEY and CDR2 SVGAGI. The CDR3 runs 14 residues. Combining a sample-barcoded 5' primer with a J-beta primer mix, a second PCR ran for about 7 to 12 cycles. Carrying 12 random nucleotides, a template-switch adaptor labeled each individual cDNA molecule. TCRdb re-analysed the 5' RACE reads in MiXCR, keeping a single row per CDR3 protein. Of hundreds of thousands of distinct CDR3 sequences listed, 32% are singletons. The data were obtained in a study of blood T cells in healthy people across ages. The study's findings and limits: Estimates of total diversity, which came from one million sequenced T cells, were considered to be underestimates.

The TCR sequence derives from a woman at least 80 years old in good health. This chain joins TRBV6-5 and TRBJ1-5, with unresolved D. The sequenced sample consisted of blood. The CDR3 coding sequence is TGTGCCAGCAGTTACTTGGCTCCCGATCGGCCCCAGCATTTT. Amino acid sequence: CASSYLAPDRPQHF.